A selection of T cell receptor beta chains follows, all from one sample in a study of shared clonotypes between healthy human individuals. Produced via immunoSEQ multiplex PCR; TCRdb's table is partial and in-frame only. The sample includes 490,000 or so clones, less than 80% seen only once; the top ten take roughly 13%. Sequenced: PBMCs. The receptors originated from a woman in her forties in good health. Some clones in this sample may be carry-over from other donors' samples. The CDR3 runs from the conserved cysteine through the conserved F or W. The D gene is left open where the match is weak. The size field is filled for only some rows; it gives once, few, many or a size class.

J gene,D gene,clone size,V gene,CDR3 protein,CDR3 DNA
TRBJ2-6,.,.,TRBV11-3,CASSHRVAGANVLTF,TGTGCCAGCAGCCATAGGGTAGCTGGGGCCAACGTCCTGACTTTC
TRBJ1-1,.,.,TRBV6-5,CASSFGRNTEAFF,TGTGCCAGCAGCTTCGGCAGGAACACTGAAGCTTTCTTT
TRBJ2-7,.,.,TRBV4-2,CASNKDEGQGVDEQYF,TGTGCCAGCAACAAAGACGAGGGGCAGGGTGTCGACGAGCAGTACTTC
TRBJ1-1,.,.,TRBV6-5,CASSYFSGTTEAFF,TGTGCCAGCAGTTACTTTTCGGGGACCACTGAAGCTTTCTTT
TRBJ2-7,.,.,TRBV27,CASSFGPEAYEQYF,TGTGCCAGCAGTTTTGGTCCGGAAGCGTACGAGCAGTACTTC
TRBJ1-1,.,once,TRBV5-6,CASSLVQGGTEAFF,TGTGCCAGCAGCTTGGTTCAGGGAGGCACTGAAGCTTTCTTT
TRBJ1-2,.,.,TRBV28,CASTEDGRRGYTF,TGTGCCAGCACCGAAGACGGCCGACGAGGCTACACCTTC
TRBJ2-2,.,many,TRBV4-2,CASSPQKWGESTGELFF,TGTGCCAGCAGCCCCCAAAAGTGGGGGGAAAGCACCGGGGAGCTGTTTTTT
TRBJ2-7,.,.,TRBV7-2,CASSFMGEQYF,TGTGCCAGCAGCTTTATGGGCGAGCAGTACTTC
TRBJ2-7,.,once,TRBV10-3,CAISEATSIYEQYF,TGTGCCATCAGTGAGGCTACGAGCATTTACGAGCAGTACTTC
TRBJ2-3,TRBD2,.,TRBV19,CASSIGGSRDPDTQYF,TGTGCCAGTAGTATCGGCGGGAGTCGGGACCCAGATACGCAGTATTTT
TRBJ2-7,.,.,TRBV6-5,CASGRQTGAYEQYF,TGTGCCAGCGGCCGTCAGACGGGAGCCTACGAGCAGTACTTC
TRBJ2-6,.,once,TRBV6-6,CASSYTIDSGANVLTF,TGTGCCAGCAGTTACACAATAGACTCTGGGGCCAACGTCCTGACTTTC
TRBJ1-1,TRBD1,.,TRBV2,CASRGQYNTEAFF,TGTGCCAGCAGGGGACAGTACAACACTGAAGCTTTCTTT
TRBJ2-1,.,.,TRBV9,CASSVGLSSYNEQFF,TGTGCCAGCAGCGTAGGGCTCAGCTCCTACAATGAGCAGTTCTTC
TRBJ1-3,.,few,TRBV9,CASSAGEGFPGNTIYF,TGTGCCAGCAGCGCGGGGGAGGGATTCCCTGGAAACACCATATATTTT
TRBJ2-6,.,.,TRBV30,CAWGLQGLDVLTF,TGTGCCTGGGGACTCCAAGGGCTCGACGTCCTGACTTTC
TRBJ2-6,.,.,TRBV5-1,CASSSGGSSGANVLTF,TGCGCCAGCAGCTCCGGAGGGAGCTCTGGGGCCAACGTCCTGACTTTC
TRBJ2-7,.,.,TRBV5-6,CASSLVVKSYEQYF,TGTGCCAGCAGCTTGGTGGTCAAGTCCTACGAGCAGTACTTC
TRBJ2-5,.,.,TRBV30,CACSVVGSGETQYF,TGTGCCTGTAGTGTAGTGGGTAGCGGAGAGACCCAGTACTTC
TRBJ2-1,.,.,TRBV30,CAWSDVDEQFF,TGTGCCTGGAGTGATGTTGATGAGCAGTTCTTC
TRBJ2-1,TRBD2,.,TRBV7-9,CASSTGRDYSYNEQFF,TGTGCCAGCAGCACCGGCCGGGACTACTCCTACAATGAGCAGTTCTTC
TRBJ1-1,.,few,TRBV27,CASSSRLTGFTEAFF,TGTGCCAGCAGTTCAAGACTAACGGGGTTCACTGAAGCTTTCTTT
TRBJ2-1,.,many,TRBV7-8,CASTRGLAFGEQFF,TGTGCCAGCACCCGAGGGCTAGCGTTCGGTGAGCAGTTCTTC
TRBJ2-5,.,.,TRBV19,CASSIVAESQETQYF,TGTGCCAGTAGTATAGTAGCGGAATCCCAAGAGACCCAGTACTTC
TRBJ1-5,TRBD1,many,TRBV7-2,CASSLAGGPNQPQHF,TGTGCCAGCAGCCTCGCAGGGGGACCCAATCAGCCCCAGCATTTT
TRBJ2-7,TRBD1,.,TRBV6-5,CASSRTGLGSYEQYF,TGTGCCAGCAGCCGGACAGGCCTGGGCTCCTACGAGCAGTACTTC
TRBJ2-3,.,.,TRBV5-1,CASSAGFTDTQYF,TGCGCCAGCAGCGCGGGGTTCACAGATACGCAGTATTTT
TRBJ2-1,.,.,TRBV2,CASSGSSNEQFF,TGTGCCAGCAGTGGGAGCAGCAATGAGCAGTTCTTC
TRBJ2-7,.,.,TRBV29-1,CSVGSYEQYF,TGCAGCGTTGGGAGCTACGAGCAGTACTTC
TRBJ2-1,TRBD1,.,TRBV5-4,CASSLAGTVYNEQFF,TGTGCCAGCAGCTTGGCCGGGACAGTATACAATGAGCAGTTCTTC
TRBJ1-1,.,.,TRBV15,CATSRAGAMNTEAFF,TGTGCCACCAGCAGGGCAGGGGCGATGAACACTGAAGCTTTCTTT
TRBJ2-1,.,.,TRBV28,CASSSTRPRSSYNEQFF,TGTGCCAGCAGTTCCACTCGCCCTAGAAGCTCCTACAATGAGCAGTTCTTC
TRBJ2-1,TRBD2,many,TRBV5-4,CASSRGLAAINEQFF,TGTGCCAGCAGCCGTGGGCTAGCGGCAATCAATGAGCAGTTCTTC
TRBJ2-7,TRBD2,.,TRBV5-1,CASSLASETSGFYEQYF,TGCGCCAGCAGCTTGGCCTCTGAGACTAGCGGCTTTTACGAGCAGTACTTC
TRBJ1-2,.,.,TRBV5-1,CASSPGRDRVGYTF,TGCGCCAGCAGCCCCGGCAGGGACCGAGTTGGCTACACCTTC
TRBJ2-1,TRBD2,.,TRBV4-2,CASSPRLAPPPWNEQFF,TGTGCCAGCAGCCCTAGACTAGCTCCTCCTCCCTGGAATGAGCAGTTCTTC
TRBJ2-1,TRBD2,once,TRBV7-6,CASSAPGLAGGLNEQFF,TGTGCCAGCAGCGCCCCGGGACTAGCGGGAGGGCTCAATGAGCAGTTCTTC
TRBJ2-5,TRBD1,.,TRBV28,CASSLLQGAETQYF,TGTGCCAGCAGCCTACTTCAGGGGGCAGAGACCCAGTACTTC
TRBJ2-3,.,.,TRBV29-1,CSGYRADTQYF,TGCAGCGGGTACAGGGCAGATACGCAGTATTTT
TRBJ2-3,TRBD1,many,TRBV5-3,CANRPGRGPDTQYF,TGTGCCAATAGGCCGGGCAGGGGGCCAGATACGCAGTATTTT
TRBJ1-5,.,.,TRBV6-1,CASSDRPGFQPQHF,TGTGCCAGCAGTGATAGGCCAGGGTTTCAGCCCCAGCATTTT
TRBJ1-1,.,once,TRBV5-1,CASSLGVTEAFF,TGCGCCAGCAGCTTGGGTGTCACTGAAGCTTTCTTT
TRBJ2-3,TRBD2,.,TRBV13,CASSFIAGGITDTQYF,TGTGCCAGCAGCTTCATAGCGGGAGGGATCACAGATACGCAGTATTTT
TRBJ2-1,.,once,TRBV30,CAWSVRIDGEQFF,TGTGCCTGGAGTGTTCGGATTGATGGTGAGCAGTTCTTC
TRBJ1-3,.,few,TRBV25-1,CASSVYSGNTIYF,TGTGCCAGCAGTGTATACTCTGGAAACACCATATATTTT
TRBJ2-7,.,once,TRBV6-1,CASSEGRSYEQYF,TGTGCCAGCAGTGAAGGGAGGTCCTACGAGCAGTACTTC
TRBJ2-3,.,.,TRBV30,CAWTRANFDTQYF,TGTGCCTGGACCCGGGCTAATTTTGATACGCAGTATTTT
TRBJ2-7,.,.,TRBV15,CATSRDHGEQYF,TGTGCCACCAGCAGAGATCATGGCGAGCAGTACTTC
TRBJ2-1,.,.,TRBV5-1,CASSLDGSLYNEQFF,TGCGCCAGCAGCTTGGACGGGAGTCTCTACAATGAGCAGTTCTTC
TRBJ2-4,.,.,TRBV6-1,CASSEAGTGLAKNIQYF,TGTGCCAGCAGTGAAGCGGGCACAGGGTTAGCCAAAAACATTCAGTACTTC
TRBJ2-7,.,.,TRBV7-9,CASSLEARASYEQYF,TGTGCCAGCAGCTTAGAAGCTAGGGCTTCCTACGAGCAGTACTTC
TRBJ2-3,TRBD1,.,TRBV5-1,CASSLYWTGERGGTDTQYF,TGCGCCAGCAGCTTGTATTGGACAGGGGAACGGGGAGGCACAGATACGCAGTATTTT